Following are 18 T cell receptor beta chains from one sample sequenced in a study of T-cell memory formation after mild COVID-19. TCRdb re-called the 5' RACE reads with MiXCR, one entry per CDR3 protein. The sample contains roughly 340,000 distinct CDR3 sequences, about 16% of which appear only once. The sequencing sample was made of PBMCs or a T cell subset sorted from them (not recorded which). These receptors came from a man younger than 35 who had mild COVID-19 (a few samples of this study predate the infection). Cell type and time point are not known.

V is TRBV30 and J is TRBJ1-5; D is unclear. The CDR3 extends over 14 amino acids. Germline V gene data show CDR1 as GTSNPN and CDR2 as SVGIG (reference sequence). The CDR3 region is CASGRDYSNQPQHF. In nucleotides, the CDR3 is TGTGCTTCCGGACGGGATTATAGCAATCAGCCCCAGCATTTT. Supplemented by reference TRBV30 and TRBJ1-5, the full variable domain reads SQTIHQWPATLVQPVGSPLSLECTVEGTSNPNLYWYRQAAGRGLQLLFYSVGIGQISSEVPQNLSASRPQDRQFILSSKKLLLSDSGFYLCASGRDYSNQPQHFGDGTRLSIL.

V gene TRBV6-5 combines with J gene TRBJ1-6; perhaps TRBD1 as D (5 bases). The CDR3 is made up of 14 amino acids. With 6 bases removed from V and 7 bases from J, the gap between germline ends came to 13 bases. The V gene's germline CDR1 is MNHEY and CDR2 SVGAGI. The CDR3 DNA reads TGTGCCAGCAGAAAACGGGACCGGAATTCACCCCTCCACTTT. As protein: CASRKRDRNSPLHF.

The chain uses TRBV27 and TRBJ2-5; no reliable D call. Trimming pared 2 bases from V and 4 bases from J, leaving 11 bases between. The CDR3 sequence is 14 residues long. CDR1 and CDR2 from the germline V gene are MNHEY and SMNVEV (reference sequence). CDR3 nucleotide sequence: TGTGCCAGCAGTTTACGGGCTATGGGAGAGACCCAGTACTTC. It translates to CASSLRAMGETQYF.

The genes are TRBV7-2 and TRBJ1-1; possibly TRBD1 for D (5 bases). V lost 3 bases and J lost 1, with 15 bases in between. Germline values: CDR1 SGHTA, CDR2 FQGNSA. The CDR3 loop spans 16 amino acids. CDR3 nucleotide sequence: TGTGCCAGCAGCTTTCCCTCCCGGGGGGGGAACACTGAAGCTTTCTTT. Translation: CASSFPSRGGNTEAFF.

The rearrangement joins TRBV7-2 to TRBJ2-7; 9 bases are shared with TRBD1. Unmatched junction bases numbered 11, after V lost 5 bases and J lost 6 bases. The CDR3 is 15 residues long. Germline V gives CDR1 SGHTA, CDR2 FQGNSA. In DNA, the CDR3 is TGTGCCAGCAGCCGAAGGGGACAGGGAGATGGCGAGCAGTACGTC. It yields the protein CASSRRGQGDGEQYV.

There are many counts of this clonotype. The V and J genes are TRBV5-6 and TRBJ2-2; possibly TRBD1 or TRBD2 for D (5 bases each). The V gene's germline CDR1 is SGHDT and CDR2 YYEEEE. The CDR3 is 15 residues long. Trimming left V 1 base short and J 5 bases short, with 12 bases between. CDR3 sequence: CASSLFTGGTGELFF. As DNA, the CDR3 is TGTGCCAGCAGCTTGTTCACAGGAGGAACCGGGGAGCTGTTTTTT.

This clonotype was counted between two and nine times. The rearrangement joins TRBV20-1 to TRBJ2-1, with D unclear. CDR3 length equals 14 residues. Germline CDR1 and CDR2: DFQATT and SNEGSKA (reference sequence). The V end was cut by 2 bases, the J end by 3 bases, with 11 bases between. CDR3 coding DNA: TGCAGTGCTAGACCCTCTGTGGGCTACAATGAGCAGTTCTTC. It translates to CSARPSVGYNEQFF.

This clonotype was seen many times. The chain recombines TRBV5-1 with TRBJ2-1, with 13 positions matching TRBD2. J gave up 0 bases and V 4 bases, and 4 bases lay outside the gene matches. CDR1 and CDR2 (germline): SGHRS, YFSETQ. The CDR3 sequence is 17 residues long. The CDR3 region is CASSPGTSGVSYNEQFF. CDR3 DNA sequence: TGCGCCAGCAGCCCCGGGACTAGCGGGGTCTCCTACAATGAGCAGTTCTTC.

This CDR3 is CASSFGSGDYNEQFF. Written as DNA, the CDR3 is TGTGCCAGCAGTTTCGGTAGCGGGGACTACAATGAGCAGTTCTTC. The gene calls are TRBV27 and TRBJ2-1; 8 bases align to TRBD2. V trimming: 3 bases; J trimming: 3 bases; junction bases outside the gene matches: 4. CDR3 length: 15 amino acids. Germline V gene sequence: CDR1 MNHEY, CDR2 SMNVEV (reference sequence).

This sequence joins TRBV10-3 and TRBJ2-1; D gene unclear. Trimming stripped 5 bases from V and 7 bases from J, with 15 bases between. CDR3 length equals 14 residues. Germline V CDR1 and CDR2: ENHRY, SYGVKD. CDR3 nucleotide sequence: TGTGCCATCAGTCCGAAAGCCGAGCAGAATGAGCAGTTCTTC. Encoded protein: CAISPKAEQNEQFF.

This clonotype was counted many times. The V call is TRBV4-2, the J call TRBJ2-7; D gene unclear. Trimming cost V 0 bases and J 4 bases, with 13 bases left between them. The V gene's germline CDR1 is LGHNA and CDR2 YNFKEQ. The CDR3 has 15 amino acids. This CDR3 is CASSQDGNGPYEQYV. In nucleotides, the CDR3 is TGTGCCAGCAGCCAAGATGGGAACGGGCCATACGAGCAGTACGTC.

CDR3 region: CAKGLPLHF. The CDR3 region has the DNA TGTGCCAAGGGCTTACCCCTCCACTTT. The chain is built from TRBV5-4 and TRBJ1-6; D gene uncertain. The CDR3 covers 9 residues. Germline V CDR1 and CDR2: SGHNT, YYREEE (reference sequence). With 9 bases removed from V and 12 bases from J, the gap between germline ends came to 7 bases.

This clonotype has just a few counts. The chain has TRBV3-2 and TRBJ1-5. TRBV3-2 is a pseudogene segment. The CDR3 length is 17 residues. The CDR3 spells CASSQDFSRFSNQPQHF. In DNA form, the CDR3 reads TGTGCCAGCAGCCAAGATTTTAGCAGGTTTAGCAATCAGCCCCAGCATTTT.

This chain joins TRBV7-3 and TRBJ2-1; D may be TRBD2 (5 bases). Between the trimmed V and J ends, which lost 1 base and 2 bases, there was a span of 15 bases. Germline CDR1 SGHTA, CDR2 FQGTGA. The CDR3 spans 17 residues. The CDR3 loop is CASSLMGGSGTYNEQFF. CDR3 nucleotides: TGTGCCAGCAGCTTAATGGGCGGGTCGGGGACCTACAATGAGCAGTTCTTC.

The chain uses TRBV6-6 and TRBJ2-5, with D perhaps TRBD2 (5 bases). Trimming cost V 0 bases and J 5 bases, with 22 bases left between them. The CDR3 is 18 amino acids. Germline V gene data show CDR1 as MNHNY and CDR2 as SVGAGI (reference sequence). The CDR3 coding sequence is TGTGCCAGCAGTTACTCTCTCCTAGAGGCTTTTCGCGGGGAGACCCAGTACTTC. The encoded protein is CASSYSLLEAFRGETQYF.

The rearrangement links TRBV7-3 to TRBJ2-1; TRBD2 agrees at 11 bases. The germline gives CDR1 SGHTA, CDR2 FQGTGA. The length of the CDR3 is 16 residues. The V segment lost 1 base and the J segment 2 bases; nucleotides outside the gene matches: 1. DNA of the CDR3: TGTGCCAGCAGCTTAATTAGCGGGGGGGCCTACAATGAGCAGTTCTTC. Its protein product is CASSLISGGAYNEQFF.

CDR3 region: CASSLSALRPEKLFF. DNA for the CDR3: TGTGCCAGCAGTTTATCAGCCCTGCGGCCGGAAAAACTGTTTTTT. The gene calls are TRBV27 and TRBJ1-4, with unresolved D. The germline CDR1 and CDR2 sequences are MNHEY and SMNVEV (reference sequence). The CDR3 sequence is 15 residues long. Trimming shortened V by 0 bases and J by 8 bases, and 13 bases separated the two germline ends.

In this sample, this clonotype turned up a few times. V and J are TRBV20-1 and TRBJ2-7, with a weak D call TRBD1 (6 bases). There are 14 residues in the CDR3. Trimming left V 3 bases short and J 1 base short, with 13 bases between. Per germline, CDR1 DFQATT and CDR2 SNEGSKA (reference sequence). CDR3 DNA sequence: TGCAGTGCTAGCCCCTGGCAGGGGTCCTACGAGCAGTACTTC. The encoded protein is CSASPWQGSYEQYF.